The clone carrying this T cell receptor beta chain was counted a few times. This entry comes from a study of graft-versus-host responses after intestinal transplantation. The overall study: Transplant recipients had multivisceral, liver-intestinal, or isolated intestinal grafts. Anti-thymocyte globulin was used for induction in all recipients, who then took tacrolimus and steroids for approximately 3 years.

The CDR3 covers 13 residues. Per the germline V gene, CDR1 is LNHNV and CDR2 is YYDKDF (reference sequence). The V and J ends lost 0 bases and 10 bases respectively, with 10 bases between them. The protocol was immunoSEQ multiplex PCR, while the TCRdb copy is restricted to in-frame clones and leaves out a portion. The repertoire has 30,000 to 45,000 clones, roughly four fifths of them found once; the top ten carry about 3.7%. This receptor was obtained from a human patient who received an intestinal transplant, so some T cells may come from the graft donor. The chain combines TRBV15 with TRBJ2-1; TRBD2 might be the D (7 bases). Sequenced material: PBMCs, taken 1070 days after transplant. CDR3 in amino acids: CATSRDRGAEQFF. As DNA, the CDR3 is TGTGCCACCAGCAGAGATCGGGGGGCCGAGCAGTTCTTC. Full variable domain (outside the CDR3, taken from reference TRBV15 and TRBJ2-1): DAMVIQNPRYQVTQFGKPVTLSCSQTLNHNVMYWYQQKSSQAPKLLFHYYDKDFNNEADTPDNFQSRRPNTSFCFLDIRSPGLGDTAMYLCATSRDRGAEQFFGPGTRLTVL.